A selection of T cell receptor beta chains follows, all from one sample in a study of blood T cell repertoires in COVID-19. Sequenced by immunoSEQ multiplex PCR; TCRdb stores in-frame clones only, minus some. The sample includes 350,000 to 450,000 clones, 80% to 85% seen only once; the top ten take approximately 5%. What was sequenced was PBMCs or T cells enriched from blood (not recorded which). Source of these receptors: a woman between 50 and 59 years old who had recovered from COVID-19. CDR3s include the opening cysteine and the closing phenylalanine or tryptophan. The D gene is left open where the match is weak. The size entry is marked missing in some rows and otherwise reads once, few, many or a size class.

cdr3_nt cdr3_aa d_call j_call clone_size v_call
TGCGCCAGCAGCCCGGGACACACCATCATGAACACTGAAGCTTTCTTT CASSPGHTIMNTEAFF - TRBJ1-1 few TRBV5-1
TGCGCCAGCAGCTTGGCACGGGGGGAAGCTTTCTTT CASSLARGEAFF - TRBJ1-1 - TRBV5-1
TGTGCCAGCAGCAAAGTTATCCCCTCGAGGTATCATCAGCCCCAGCATTTT CASSKVIPSRYHQPQHF - TRBJ1-5 - TRBV21-1
TGTGCTACCGCCCCTACCTCCTCAGGGGGCCTCACTGAAGCTTTCTTT CATAPTSSGGLTEAFF TRBD1 TRBJ1-1 - TRBV12-5
TGTGCCAGCAGCTTAGCTAGCGGGGGACCCAATGAGCAGTTCTTC CASSLASGGPNEQFF TRBD2 TRBJ2-1 once TRBV7-9
TGCGCCAGCAAACCGGGACTACGGGCAGATACGCAGTATTTT CASKPGLRADTQYF TRBD2 TRBJ2-3 - TRBV5-1
TGTGCCAGCAGCTCGACTAGCGGAGAGACCCAGTACTTC CASSSTSGETQYF TRBD2 TRBJ2-5 - TRBV7-9
TGTGCCCGGAAGGGGGACAGTTACGGCACAGATACGCAGTATTTT CARKGDSYGTDTQYF TRBD1 TRBJ2-3 - TRBV30
TGCAGCGTTGCGGCAGGGGCTGGGATCTATGGCTACACCTTC CSVAAGAGIYGYTF - TRBJ1-2 - TRBV29-1
TGTGCCAGTAGTATAGGGCCAGGGGGCGGCTACGAGCAGTACTTC CASSIGPGGGYEQYF TRBD1 TRBJ2-7 few TRBV19
TGTGCCACCAGCAGAGATCTGGCGGGAGTTGATACCGGGGAGCTGTTTTTT CATSRDLAGVDTGELFF TRBD2 TRBJ2-2 - TRBV15
TGTGCCAGCAGCGCAACCCCCGGGACAGGGGCATTGGGTGAGCAGTTCTTC CASSATPGTGALGEQFF TRBD1 TRBJ2-1 - TRBV7-3
TGTGCCAGTACATCCGATAAATCCGCAGGGGCTAATGGCAATCAGCCCCAGCATTTT CASTSDKSAGANGNQPQHF - TRBJ1-5 few TRBV19
TGTGCCAGCAGCCGGGACTATCCTAGCACAGATACGCAGTATTTT CASSRDYPSTDTQYF TRBD2 TRBJ2-3 - TRBV6-2/TRBV6-3
TGTGCCAGCAGCCGCCGACAGGGGGCATATGGCTACACCTTC CASSRRQGAYGYTF TRBD1 TRBJ1-2 - TRBV6-5
TGCAGCGTTCTCCTAGCGGGAGCCCCTGAGCAGTTCTTC CSVLLAGAPEQFF TRBD2 TRBJ2-1 - TRBV29-1
TGTGCCTGGAGAGGCCAGGGGGCCGGCACTGAAGCTTTCTTT CAWRGQGAGTEAFF TRBD1 TRBJ1-1 - TRBV30
TGTGCCATCAGGGCGGATTATAATTCACCCCTCCACTTT CAIRADYNSPLHF - TRBJ1-6 - TRBV10-3